The clone carrying this TCR beta chain has more than one count but fewer than ten. What it binds is unknown. TCR beta libraries were built with iRepertoire HTBI primers and Arm-PCR of CDR3 regions. TCRdb fed the multiplex PCR reads into MiXCR, producing one record per CDR3 protein. The data contain 310,000 or so distinct CDR3 sequences, around 23% of them seen just once; the ten biggest clones take up roughly three fifths. This sample was taken from a study of regulatory T cells in long-lasting Graves disease. Study-level points and caveats: Less diverse TCR repertoires were seen in persistent Graves' patients than in newly diagnosed ones. The number of shared public clonotypes was higher in persistent patients (approximately 2,500) than new patients (over 900). Peripheral blood, not thyroid tissue, was the sole material studied.

Time point given: persistent/refractory GD, antithyroid drugs over 5 years with positive TRAb. The authors made the TCR library using RNA they extracted from PBMCs. An endocrinology unit in Xi'an, China, supplied the patients. Sample: peripheral blood mononuclear cells (PBMCs), taken when the disease was refractory, from a patient treated with antithyroid drugs. This clonotype was obtained from a female donor with Graves disease.

In DNA, the CDR3 is TGTGCCAGCAACCAGGGGGGTCAGGGTAATCAGCCCCAGCATTTT. Protein sequence: CASNQGGQGNQPQHF. The V call is TRBV7-2, the J call TRBJ1-5, with 7 nucleotides matching TRBD1. Germline values: CDR1 SGHTA, CDR2 FQGNSA. The CDR3 covers 15 residues. The junction had 10 bases not matched to a gene; V was cut back by 7 bases and J by 4 bases.